These 21 T cell receptor beta chains were sequenced from one sample in a study of regulatory T cells in long-lasting Graves disease. Time point specified: newly diagnosed GD, antithyroid drugs for less than 3 months. Extracted RNA from PBMCs served as the source of the TCR library. Combining iRepertoire HTBI primers with Arm-PCR of CDR3 regions, the authors built TCR beta libraries. TCRdb reanalysed the multiplex PCR reads using MiXCR and keeps one entry per CDR3 protein. The table has around 420,000 distinct CDR3 sequences, roughly a sixth seen once. The sequencing here drew on peripheral blood mononuclear cells (PBMCs), taken at new diagnosis, from a patient treated with antithyroid drugs. These receptors all come from a female donor with Graves disease.

As regards this clonotype: This may be a read error: a much more frequent sequence differs by one nucleotide. This sequence joins TRBV4-2 and TRBJ2-1; D might be TRBD1 (5 bases). The V end was cut by 0 bases, the J end by 10 bases, with 16 bases between. This CDR3 region has 15 residues. Germline lookup yields CDR1 LGHNA and CDR2 YNFKEQ. CDR3 region: CASSQEYTGYDEQFF. CDR3 sequence (DNA): TGTGCCAGCAGCCAAGAATATACAGGTTACGACGAGCAGTTCTTC.

The sample holds a few counts of this clonotype. A much larger clone differs from this one at a single base, so this may be a read error. This chain uses TRBV18 with TRBJ2-1; the D gene is possibly TRBD2 (6 bases). CDR1 and CDR2 (germline): KGHSH, LQKENI. The CDR3 covers 14 residues. Between the trimmed V and J ends, which lost 0 bases and 11 bases, there was a span of 14 bases. The CDR3 coding sequence is TGTGCCAGCTCACCACCGGTGACTAGTTATAAGCAGTTCTTC. Protein sequence: CASSPPVTSYKQFF.

This clonotype was recorded at least ten times. The rearrangement links TRBV3-1 to TRBJ1-4; D not resolved. V shed 4 bases and J shed 8 bases, with 11 bases lying between them. This CDR3 has 13 residues. Germline CDR1 is LGHDT and CDR2 is YNNKEL (reference sequence). The CDR3 DNA sequence: TGTGCCAGCAGCCGGGAAATCAGGGAAAAACTGTTTTTT. Translated: CASSREIREKLFF.

The V call is TRBV10-2, the J call TRBJ1-2, with a possible D match to TRBD1 (5 bases). The CDR3 sequence is 12 residues long. Germline values: CDR1 WSHSY, CDR2 SAAADI. The ends were cut back, 8 bases at V and 6 bases at J, with 13 bases in the middle. Here the CDR3 reads CASAIRADGYTF. The DNA for the CDR3 is TGCGCCAGCGCCATCAGGGCAGATGGCTACACCTTC.

This clonotype was detected ten times or more. V is TRBV10-1 and J is TRBJ2-5, with 8 bases fitting TRBD1. The CDR3 spans 14 residues. Germline trimming cut 5 bases from V and 2 bases from J; bases unmatched to any gene: 4. Germline assignment: CDR1 WNHNN and CDR2 SYGVQD (reference sequence). CDR3 residues: CASSRTGKQETQYF. As DNA, the CDR3 is TGCGCCAGCAGTCGGACAGGGAAGCAAGAGACCCAGTACTTC.

This clonotype appeared a few times. The chain is built from TRBV4-1 and TRBJ2-1, with TRBD1 as a possible D gene (6 bases). The CDR3 has 16 residues. V was trimmed by 1 base and J by 6 bases, leaving 16 bases between them. Germline CDR1 MGHRA, CDR2 YSYEKL. The CDR3 nucleotides are TGCGCCAGCAGCCAAGGGGACACGCTATGGGGCAATGAGCAGTTCTTC. This codes for CASSQGDTLWGNEQFF.

This clonotype came up many times. Compared with germline, one end of the junction differs, possibly owing to a read error. The chain combines TRBV7-9 with TRBJ2-3; 9 bases are a match to TRBD2. Germline loops: CDR1 SEHNR, CDR2 FQNEAQ (reference sequence). The length of the CDR3 is 14 residues. This chain's CDR3 is CASSVAGATDTQYF. For the CDR3, the DNA is TGTGCCAGCAGCGTAGCGGGAGCCACAGATACGCAGTATTTT.

At least ten counts were recorded for this clonotype. This chain links TRBV12-3 or TRBV12-4 with TRBJ2-7, with D tentatively TRBD1 (5 bases). The CDR3 loop spans 16 amino acids. Trimming took off 3 bases at V and 7 bases at J, with 22 bases between the two ends. The CDR3 sequence: CASSLVGFPIPGEQYF. As DNA, the CDR3 is TGTGCCAGCAGTTTGGTGGGATTCCCTATTCCAGGGGAGCAGTACTTC.

As regards this clonotype: The germline gene is not matched at one end of the junction; a read error may be the cause. The V and J genes are TRBV30 and TRBJ2-7; 8 bases fit TRBD2. Germline V lookup: CDR1 GTSNPN, CDR2 SVGIG (reference sequence). This CDR3 has 14 amino acids. The CDR3: CAWSVGGRTYERYF. CDR3 DNA: TGTGCCTGGAGTGTGGGCGGGAGGACCTACGAGCGGTACTTC.

Notes on this clonotype: A much larger clone differs from this one at a single base, so this may be a read error. The rearrangement links TRBV7-9 to TRBJ2-3, with D perhaps TRBD1 or TRBD2 (7 bases each). In germline, CDR1 is SEHNR, CDR2 FQNEAQ (reference sequence). The CDR3 sequence is 16 residues long. The CDR3 loop is CVSSHQRERGRDTQYF. In DNA, the CDR3 is TGTGTCAGCAGCCATCAGCGGGAAAGGGGGCGCGATACGCAGTATTTT.

This clonotype was counted a few times. The genes are TRBV6-1 and TRBJ1-4; possibly TRBD1 for D (5 bases). This CDR3 comprises 12 residues. Germline V gene lookup returns CDR1 MNHNS and CDR2 SASEGT. V lost 7 bases and J 8 bases, leaving 11 bases between the germline ends. Here the CDR3 reads CASIRRDEKLFF. DNA for the CDR3: TGTGCCAGCATCCGAAGGGACGAAAAACTGTTTTTT.

This clonotype was counted ten times or more. V gene TRBV15 combines with J gene TRBJ1-2; D call uncertain. V was clipped by 3 bases and J by 4 bases, with 12 bases between them. The CDR3 totals 14 residues. Germline values: CDR1 LNHNV, CDR2 YYDKDF (reference sequence). As DNA, the CDR3 is TGTGCCACCAGCAGTGATGACAACCCCTATGGCTACACCTTC. This encodes CATSSDDNPYGYTF.

There are many counts of this clonotype. This rearrangement joins TRBV12-3 or TRBV12-4 to TRBJ2-7; D perhaps matches TRBD2 (7 bases). This CDR3 comprises 17 residues. V was trimmed by 6 bases and J by 5 bases, leaving 26 bases between them. The CDR3 coding sequence is TGTGCCAGCAGGGGCGGGGGCCCCGGGACTACGAAAGACGAGCAGTACTTC. It translates to CASRGGGPGTTKDEQYF.

The rearrangement joins TRBV7-2 to TRBJ1-2; 7 bases align to TRBD1. The CDR3 spans 16 residues. Germline trimming cut 0 bases from V and 2 bases from J; bases unmatched to any gene: 6. The V gene's germline CDR1 is SGHTA and CDR2 FQGNSA. This CDR3 is CASSLASGRGNYGYTF. CDR3 bases: TGTGCCAGCAGCTTAGCGAGCGGCAGGGGGAACTATGGCTACACCTTC.

The chain links TRBV28 to TRBJ2-1, with 7 bases aligning to TRBD2. The CDR3 spans 15 residues. The trim removed 7 bases at V and 4 bases at J, leaving 10 bases unmatched. Germline V gene data show CDR1 as MDHEN and CDR2 as SYDVKM. The CDR3 reads CASTGGSGRYNEQFF. CDR3 nucleotides: TGTGCCAGCACGGGGGGTAGCGGGCGATACAATGAGCAGTTCTTC. Looking up the rest from reference TRBV28 and TRBJ2-1 gives the full variable domain: DVKVTQSSRYLVKRTGEKVFLECVQDMDHENMFWYRQDPGLGLRLIYFSYDVKMKEKGDIPEGYSVSREKKERFSLILESASTNQTSMYLCASTGGSGRYNEQFFGPGTRLTVL.

This clonotype was recorded at least ten times. The chain couples TRBV5-1 to TRBJ1-1, with D maybe TRBD1 (6 bases). From germline, CDR1 is SGHRS and CDR2 YFSETQ. Trimming took 8 bases from V and 6 from J, leaving 17 bases between them. This CDR3 contains 13 residues. The CDR3 DNA reads TGCGCCAGTGCCTACCTAGGGGGGGCTGAAGCTTTCTTT. Amino acids: CASAYLGGAEAFF. The whole variable domain, remainder taken from reference TRBV5-1 and TRBJ1-1, is KAGVTQTPRYLIKTRGQQVTLSCSPISGHRSVSWYQQTPGQGLQFLFEYFSETQRNKGNFPGRFSGRQFSNSRSEMNVSTLELGDSALYLCASAYLGGAEAFFGQGTRLTVV.

On this clonotype: One base away lies a much larger clone, so this may be a sequencing read error. This chain joins TRBV4-1 and TRBJ2-3, with 12 bases lining up with TRBD2. The germline gives CDR1 MGHRA, CDR2 YSYEKL. CDR3 length: 15 amino acids. Unmatched junction bases numbered 9, after V lost 1 base and J lost 13 bases. The CDR3 DNA reads TGCGCCAGCAGCCAAGCACCGGGACTAGCGGGTCAGAAGTATTTT. As protein: CASSQAPGLAGQKYF.

At least ten counts were recorded for this clonotype. The V call is TRBV9, the J call TRBJ2-5; 15 bases line up with TRBD2. Trimming removed 3 bases from V and 1 base from J; junction bases left unmatched: 10. Looked up from germline, CDR1 is SGDLS and CDR2 is YYNGEE. The CDR3 spans 19 residues. Here the CDR3 DNA reads TGTGCCAGCAGCGGCGGGACTAGCGGGAGGTCCGAAAGCCAAGAGACCCAGTACTTC. Encoded protein: CASSGGTSGRSESQETQYF.

In this sample, this clonotype turned up a few times. This chain's CDR3 is CASSFQGGGAYNEQFF. The CDR3 coding sequence is TGCGCCAGCAGCTTCCAGGGGGGGGGGGCCTACAATGAGCAGTTCTTC. The chain links TRBV5-1 to TRBJ2-1; D might be TRBD1 or TRBD2, each matching 7 bases. Germline V gives CDR1 SGHRS, CDR2 YFSETQ. V was pared by 2 bases and J by 2 bases, with 14 bases between. The CDR3 is 16 amino acids. The variable domain in full, completed from reference TRBV5-1 and TRBJ2-1, reads KAGVTQTPRYLIKTRGQQVTLSCSPISGHRSVSWYQQTPGQGLQFLFEYFSETQRNKGNFPGRFSGRQFSNSRSEMNVSTLELGDSALYLCASSFQGGGAYNEQFFGPGTRLTVL.

The genes are TRBV6-4 and TRBJ2-3; TRBD2 matches at 12 bases. Germline assignment: CDR1 MRHNA and CDR2 SNTAGT. This CDR3 has 16 amino acids. V dropped 4 bases and J dropped 6; count of bases not matched to a gene: 8. CDR3 sequence reads: CASSARTSGETDTQYF. The CDR3 DNA follows: TGTGCCAGCAGTGCCCGGACTAGCGGGGAGACCGATACGCAGTATTTT.

The chain carries TRBV5-1 and TRBJ1-6; D is uncertain. With 0 bases removed from V and 10 bases from J, the gap between germline ends came to 11 bases. This CDR3 comprises 14 residues. CDR1 and CDR2 (germline): SGHRS, YFSETQ. CDR3 loop: CASSLADLRSPLHF. In nucleotides, the CDR3 is TGCGCCAGCAGCTTGGCAGACTTGAGATCACCCCTCCACTTT. The variable domain in full, completed from reference TRBV5-1 and TRBJ1-6, reads KAGVTQTPRYLIKTRGQQVTLSCSPISGHRSVSWYQQTPGQGLQFLFEYFSETQRNKGNFPGRFSGRQFSNSRSEMNVSTLELGDSALYLCASSLADLRSPLHFGNGTRLTVT.